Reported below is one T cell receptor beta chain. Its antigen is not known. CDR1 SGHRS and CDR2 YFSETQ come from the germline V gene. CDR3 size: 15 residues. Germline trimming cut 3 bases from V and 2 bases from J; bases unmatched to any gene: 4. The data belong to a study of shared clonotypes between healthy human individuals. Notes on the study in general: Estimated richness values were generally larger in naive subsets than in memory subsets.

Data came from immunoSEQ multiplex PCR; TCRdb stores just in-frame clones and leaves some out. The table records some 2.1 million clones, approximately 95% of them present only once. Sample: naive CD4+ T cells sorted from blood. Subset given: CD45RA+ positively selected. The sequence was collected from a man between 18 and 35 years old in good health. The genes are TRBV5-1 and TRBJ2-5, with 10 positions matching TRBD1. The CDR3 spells CASSSMGQGQETQYF. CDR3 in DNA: TGCGCCAGCAGCTCTATGGGACAGGGGCAAGAGACCCAGTACTTC. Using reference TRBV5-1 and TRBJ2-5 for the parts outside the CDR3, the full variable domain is KAGVTQTPRYLIKTRGQQVTLSCSPISGHRSVSWYQQTPGQGLQFLFEYFSETQRNKGNFPGRFSGRQFSNSRSEMNVSTLELGDSALYLCASSSMGQGQETQYFGPGTRLLVL.